The rows below give T cell receptor beta chains drawn from one sample of a study of identical twins. TCRdb reprocessed the 5' RACE reads via MiXCR and lists one record per CDR3 protein. The sample contains fewer than 250,000 distinct CDR3 sequences, 6% to 8.5% of which appear only once. Another study also made use of these data, one on yellow fever vaccine responses in identical twins.

The specimen was CD8+ T cells sorted from blood. These receptors originate from a woman younger than 35 in good health. CDR3s include the opening cysteine and the closing phenylalanine or tryptophan. A D gene is named only where the DNA matches it firmly. Rows may omit the clone size; those that give it use once, few, many or a size class.

DNA: TGTGCCAGCAGCCACGGCACCGGGGAGCTGTTTTTT
CDR3: CASSHGTGELFF
V: TRBV5-6
D: .
size: many
J: TRBJ2-2

DNA: TGTGCCAGCTCACCACTCTTATCAGGGTTAGACACTGAAGCTTTCTTT
CDR3: CASSPLLSGLDTEAFF
V: TRBV18
D: .
size: few
J: TRBJ1-1

DNA: TGTGCCAGCGGCCCGGGGAGAGGGAGTACAGATACGCAGTATTTT
CDR3: CASGPGRGSTDTQYF
V: TRBV12-3/TRBV12-4
D: .
size: few
J: TRBJ2-3

DNA: TGCAGTGCTAGTGGGGGGGTAGCCCTTTTCAATGAGCAGTTCTTC
CDR3: CSASGGVALFNEQFF
V: TRBV20-1
D: TRBD2
size: .
J: TRBJ2-1

DNA: TGTGCCAGCAGTTTAGCAAATTACAGGGAGATGGATGGCTACACCTTC
CDR3: CASSLANYREMDGYTF
V: TRBV12-3/TRBV12-4
D: .
size: many
J: TRBJ1-2

DNA: TGTGCCAGCAGTATGCTCATTGATACGCAGTATTTT
CDR3: CASSMLIDTQYF
V: TRBV12-3/TRBV12-4
D: .
size: many
J: TRBJ2-3

DNA: TGCGCCAGCAGTGAGCCTCGCAATGAGCAGTTCTTC
CDR3: CASSEPRNEQFF
V: TRBV10-2
D: .
size: many
J: TRBJ2-1

DNA: TGTGCCAGCAGCGGCCCGGGCTCTGAAGCTTTCTTT
CDR3: CASSGPGSEAFF
V: TRBV9
D: .
size: .
J: TRBJ1-1

DNA: TGTGCCAGCAGCGTAGGAGCGGGAGGTTCAGAGACCCAGTACTTC
CDR3: CASSVGAGGSETQYF
V: TRBV9
D: TRBD2
size: few
J: TRBJ2-5

DNA: TGTGCCACCAGCCAAGGGACCGGGATAGGCAATCAGCCCCAGCATTTT
CDR3: CATSQGTGIGNQPQHF
V: TRBV15
D: .
size: .
J: TRBJ1-5

DNA: TGTGCCAGCAGCTCGGAACTAGCGGGGGCCCAAGAGACCCAGTACTTC
CDR3: CASSSELAGAQETQYF
V: TRBV11-2
D: TRBD2
size: few
J: TRBJ2-5

DNA: TGCGCCAGCAGCCGGGACTCGAGCTCCTACAATGAGCAGTTCTTC
CDR3: CASSRDSSSYNEQFF
V: TRBV5-1
D: .
size: medium-sized
J: TRBJ2-1

DNA: TGCAGTGCTAGAGTTGGGAGCTCTGAAGCTTTCTTT
CDR3: CSARVGSSEAFF
V: TRBV20-1
D: .
size: .
J: TRBJ1-1

DNA: TGTGCCAGCAGCTTATATGGCGGGGGGTTCTCCTACAATGAGCAGTTCTTC
CDR3: CASSLYGGGFSYNEQFF
V: TRBV7-6
D: TRBD2
size: few
J: TRBJ2-1

DNA: TGTGCCAGCACCTTAAGCTCCTATAATTCACCCCTCCACTTT
CDR3: CASTLSSYNSPLHF
V: TRBV28
D: .
size: few
J: TRBJ1-6

DNA: TGTGCCAGCAGGACAGGGACTAGCGGGAGTTACACCGGGGAGCTGTTTTTT
CDR3: CASRTGTSGSYTGELFF
V: TRBV2
D: TRBD2
size: few
J: TRBJ2-2

DNA: TGTGCCAGCAGTGAAGCTAGCGGGAGTTCAAATGAGCAGTTCTTC
CDR3: CASSEASGSSNEQFF
V: TRBV6-4
D: TRBD2
size: few
J: TRBJ2-1

DNA: TGTGCCAGCAAGACCGGGACAGGGGATACCGGGGAGCTGTTTTTT
CDR3: CASKTGTGDTGELFF
V: TRBV28
D: TRBD1
size: few
J: TRBJ2-2

DNA: TGTGCCAGCAGTTTTAGTCAGGGAGATCACCATCCATTAAACAATGAGCAGTTCTTC
CDR3: CASSFSQGDHHPLNNEQFF
V: TRBV27
D: .
size: .
J: TRBJ2-1

DNA: TGTGCCAGCAGCTTAGCCTCCCTAGCGGGAGTGGACAATGAGCAGTTCTTC
CDR3: CASSLASLAGVDNEQFF
V: TRBV11-3
D: TRBD2
size: .
J: TRBJ2-1

DNA: TGCGCCAGCACCCAGACAGTGGGTTCCTACAATGAGCAGTTCTTC
CDR3: CASTQTVGSYNEQFF
V: TRBV5-1
D: .
size: many
J: TRBJ2-1

DNA: TGTGCCAGCAGTGTCGAACGTAACGGGGAGCTGTTTTTT
CDR3: CASSVERNGELFF
V: TRBV12-3/TRBV12-4
D: .
size: many
J: TRBJ2-2

DNA: TGTGCCACCGCGGAATTCCATAATTCACCCCTCCACTTT
CDR3: CATAEFHNSPLHF
V: TRBV12-3/TRBV12-4
D: .
size: .
J: TRBJ1-6

DNA: TGTGCCAGCAGTTATGGCACAGATACGCAGTATTTT
CDR3: CASSYGTDTQYF
V: TRBV6-5
D: .
size: many
J: TRBJ2-3

DNA: TGTGCCAGCAGCCCCGGGACTAGCGGGGCTTACAATGAGCAGTTCTTC
CDR3: CASSPGTSGAYNEQFF
V: TRBV12-3/TRBV12-4
D: TRBD2
size: many
J: TRBJ2-1

DNA: TGTGCCAGCTCGGACGTACCTGGACGGGGTACGCAGTATTTT
CDR3: CASSDVPGRGTQYF
V: TRBV27
D: .
size: few
J: TRBJ2-3

DNA: TGTGCCAGCAGCACCCTAGTGTACAATGAGCAGTTCTTC
CDR3: CASSTLVYNEQFF
V: TRBV7-9
D: .
size: few
J: TRBJ2-1

DNA: TGTGCCAGCCTGCAGGACGGAAACACCATATATTTT
CDR3: CASLQDGNTIYF
V: TRBV2
D: .
size: .
J: TRBJ1-3

DNA: TGTGCCAGCAGCTTACAGGGGGTAGGGGAGACCCAGTACTTC
CDR3: CASSLQGVGETQYF
V: TRBV7-8
D: TRBD1
size: few
J: TRBJ2-5

DNA: TGTGCCAGCAGCCAACGGGCACATATCGTTGCCGGGGAGCTGTTTTTT
CDR3: CASSQRAHIVAGELFF
V: TRBV6-1
D: .
size: many
J: TRBJ2-2

DNA: TGTGCCAGCAGTTTTGGTTCGGCCAAAAACATTCAGTACTTC
CDR3: CASSFGSAKNIQYF
V: TRBV27
D: .
size: many
J: TRBJ2-4

DNA: TGTGCCAGCAGCTCTAGCGGTTATACGCAGTATTTT
CDR3: CASSSSGYTQYF
V: TRBV5-6
D: TRBD2
size: .
J: TRBJ2-3

DNA: TGTGCCAGCAGCGTCGACAGCTTGAACACTGAAGCTTTCTTT
CDR3: CASSVDSLNTEAFF
V: TRBV7-2
D: .
size: .
J: TRBJ1-1

DNA: TGTGCCAGCAGCTTAGGCCTAGCCCCCTGGTTATCCTTC
CDR3: CASSLGLAPWLSF
V: TRBV13
D: .
size: .
J: TRBJ2-7